In this sample, the clone carrying this TCR beta chain turned up many times. One end of the junction fails to match germline, which may point to a read error. This record comes from a study of regulatory T cells in long-lasting Graves disease. TCR beta libraries were built with iRepertoire HTBI primers and Arm-PCR of CDR3 regions. MiXCR, applied by TCRdb to the multiplex PCR reads, yields one record per CDR3 protein. The sample lists around 500,000 distinct CDR3 sequences, 12% seen once, with 7.5% to 9% in the top ten. The CDR3 spans 15 residues. Germline assignment: CDR1 SEHNR and CDR2 FQNEAQ (reference sequence). Stated time point: newly diagnosed GD, antithyroid drugs for less than 3 months. Preparation of the TCR library used RNA extracted from PBMCs. The data also belong to a second study, concerning T cells in Graves' hyperthyroidism and ophthalmopathy.

The chain joins TRBV7-9 to TRBJ2-2; 8 bases align to TRBD2. The sample consisted of peripheral blood mononuclear cells (PBMCs), taken at new diagnosis, from a patient treated with antithyroid drugs. This receptor was taken from a woman aged 25 to 39 with Graves disease. Written as DNA, the CDR3 is TGCGCCAGCAGCTGGAGCGGGAGCCAAACCGGGGAGCTGTTTTTT. Amino acid sequence: CASSWSGSQTGELFF. Using reference TRBV7-9 and TRBJ2-2 for the parts outside the CDR3, the full variable domain is DTGVSQNPRHKITKRGQNVTFRCDPISEHNRLYWYRQTLGQGPEFLTYFQNEAQLEKSRLLSDRFSAERPKGSFSTLEIQRTEQGDSAMYLCASSWSGSQTGELFFGEGSRLTVL.